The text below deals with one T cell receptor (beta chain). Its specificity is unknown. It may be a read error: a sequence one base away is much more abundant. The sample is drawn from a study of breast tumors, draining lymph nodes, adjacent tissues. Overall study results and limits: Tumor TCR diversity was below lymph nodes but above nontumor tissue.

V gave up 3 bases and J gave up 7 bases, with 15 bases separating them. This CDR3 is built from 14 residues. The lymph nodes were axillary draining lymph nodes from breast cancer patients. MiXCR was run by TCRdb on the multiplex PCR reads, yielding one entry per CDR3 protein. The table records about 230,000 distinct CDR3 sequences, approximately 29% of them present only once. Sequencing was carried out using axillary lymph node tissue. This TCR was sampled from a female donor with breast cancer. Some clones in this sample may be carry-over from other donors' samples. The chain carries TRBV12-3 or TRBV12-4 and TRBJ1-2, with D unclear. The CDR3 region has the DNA TGTGCCAGCAGTTTCCTTGGCTCCGGCTCTGGCTACACCTTC. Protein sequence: CASSFLGSGSGYTF.